This T cell receptor (beta chain) originates from a study of blood T cell repertoires in COVID-19. This clone was observed a single time. Original data processing: Reference gene primer amplification yielded estimated nucleated cell counts. The table came from immunoSEQ multiplex PCR; TCRdb's copy has only in-frame clones and leaves some out. The V and J calls and clone size are taken from that table; D and trimming were inferred from the DNA. This sample has 250,000 to 300,000 clones, with 70% to 90% found just once. Trimming removed 4 bases at V and 3 bases at J, with 5 bases between. Germline V gene data show CDR1 as SGHTS and CDR2 as YDEGEE. The CDR3 consists of 11 residues.

The sequenced sample consisted of PBMCs or T cells enriched from blood (not recorded which). This receptor was taken from a woman aged 60-70 years in a cohort exposed to, infected with or recovered from COVID-19 (not recorded which). The chain recombines TRBV5-8 with TRBJ2-7, with D unresolved. The CDR3 region has the DNA TGTGCCAGCAGCCCCTACTACGAGCAGTACTTC. It translates to CASSPYYEQYF.